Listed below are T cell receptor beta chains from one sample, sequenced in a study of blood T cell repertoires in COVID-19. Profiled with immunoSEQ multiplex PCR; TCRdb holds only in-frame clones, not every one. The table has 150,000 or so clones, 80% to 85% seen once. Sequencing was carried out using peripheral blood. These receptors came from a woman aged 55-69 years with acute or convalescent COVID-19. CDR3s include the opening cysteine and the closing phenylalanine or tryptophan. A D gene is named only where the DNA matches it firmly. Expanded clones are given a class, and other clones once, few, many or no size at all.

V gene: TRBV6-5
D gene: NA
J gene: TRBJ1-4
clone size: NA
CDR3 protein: CASSYLAGSNEKLFF
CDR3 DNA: TGTGCCAGCAGTTACTTGGCAGGTTCGAATGAAAAACTGTTTTTT

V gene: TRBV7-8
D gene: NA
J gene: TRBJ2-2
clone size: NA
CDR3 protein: CASSLGGPNTGELFF
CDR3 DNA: TGTGCCAGCAGCTTAGGTGGGCCCAACACCGGGGAGCTGTTTTTT

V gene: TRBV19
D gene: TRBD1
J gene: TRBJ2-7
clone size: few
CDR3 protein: CASSTLEARGTHEQYF
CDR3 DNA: TGTGCCAGTAGCACCCTCGAAGCCAGGGGGACCCACGAGCAGTACTTC

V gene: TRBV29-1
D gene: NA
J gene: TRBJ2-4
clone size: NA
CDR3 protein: CSVDVRAGTKNIQYF
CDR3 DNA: TGCAGCGTTGATGTGCGGGCGGGGACCAAAAACATTCAGTACTTC

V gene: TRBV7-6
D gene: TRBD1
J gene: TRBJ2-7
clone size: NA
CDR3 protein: CASSHTGDEQYF
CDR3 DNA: TGTGCCAGCAGCCATACAGGGGACGAGCAGTACTTC

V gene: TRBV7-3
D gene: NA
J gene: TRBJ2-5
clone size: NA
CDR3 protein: CASSINHQETQYF
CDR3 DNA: TGTGCCAGCAGCATTAACCATCAGGAGACCCAGTACTTC

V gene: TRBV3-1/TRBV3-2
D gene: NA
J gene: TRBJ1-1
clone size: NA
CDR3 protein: CASSQRNTEAFF
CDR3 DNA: TGTGCCAGCAGCCAGCGAAACACTGAAGCTTTCTTT

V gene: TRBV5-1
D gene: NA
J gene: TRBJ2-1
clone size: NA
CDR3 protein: CASSLAGREQFF
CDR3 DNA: TGCGCCAGCAGCCTAGCAGGGAGGGAGCAGTTCTTC

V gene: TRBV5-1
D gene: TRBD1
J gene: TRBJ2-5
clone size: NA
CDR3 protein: CASSLGAGGFETQYF
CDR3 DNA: TGCGCCAGCAGCTTAGGGGCAGGGGGCTTCGAGACCCAGTACTTC

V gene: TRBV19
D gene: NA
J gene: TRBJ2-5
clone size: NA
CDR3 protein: CASSRGRDSETQYF
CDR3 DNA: TGTGCCAGTAGTAGAGGACGGGACTCAGAGACCCAGTACTTC

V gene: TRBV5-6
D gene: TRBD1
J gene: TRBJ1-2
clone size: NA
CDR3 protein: CASSSWTGGYGYTF
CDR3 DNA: TGTGCCAGCAGCTCGTGGACAGGGGGTTACGGCTACACCTTC

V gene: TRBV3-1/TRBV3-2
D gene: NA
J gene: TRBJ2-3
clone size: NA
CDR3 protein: CASSQGLATDTQYF
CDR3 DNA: TGTGCCAGCAGCCAAGGGCTAGCGACAGATACGCAGTATTTT

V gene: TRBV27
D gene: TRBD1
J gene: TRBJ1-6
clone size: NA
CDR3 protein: CASRADRGPANNSPLHF
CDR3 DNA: TGTGCCAGCAGGGCAGACAGGGGGCCGGCAAATAATTCACCCCTCCACTTT

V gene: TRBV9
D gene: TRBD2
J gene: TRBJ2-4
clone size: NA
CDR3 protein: CASSVGVAGTNIQYF
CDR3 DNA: TGTGCCAGCAGCGTAGGGGTAGCGGGGACCAACATTCAGTACTTC

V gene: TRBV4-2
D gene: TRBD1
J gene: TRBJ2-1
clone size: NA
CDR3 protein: CASSQQHRQGESPSGYNEQFF
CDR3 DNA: TGTGCCAGCAGCCAACAACACCGACAGGGCGAAAGTCCCTCGGGCTACAATGAGCAGTTCTTC

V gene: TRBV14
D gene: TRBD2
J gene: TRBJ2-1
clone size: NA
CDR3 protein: CASSHYSGGGYNEQFF
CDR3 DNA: TGTGCCAGCAGCCATTATAGCGGGGGGGGCTACAATGAGCAGTTCTTC

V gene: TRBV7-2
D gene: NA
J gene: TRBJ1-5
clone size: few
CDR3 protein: CASSTQGSGNQPQHF
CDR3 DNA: TGTGCCAGCAGCACACAGGGATCGGGCAATCAGCCCCAGCATTTT

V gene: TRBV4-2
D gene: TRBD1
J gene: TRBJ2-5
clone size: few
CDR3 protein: CASSQGTDRVQETQYF
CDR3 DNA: TGTGCCAGCAGCCAAGGGACGGACAGGGTGCAAGAGACCCAGTACTTC

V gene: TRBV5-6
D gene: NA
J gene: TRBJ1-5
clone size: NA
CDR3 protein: CASSPSGYNQPQHF
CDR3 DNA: TGTGCCAGCAGTCCCTCCGGGTACAATCAGCCCCAGCATTTT

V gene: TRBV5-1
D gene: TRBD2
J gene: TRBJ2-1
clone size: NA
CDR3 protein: CASSLTSGGTNEQFF
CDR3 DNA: TGCGCCAGCAGCTTGACTAGCGGGGGTACAAATGAGCAGTTCTTC

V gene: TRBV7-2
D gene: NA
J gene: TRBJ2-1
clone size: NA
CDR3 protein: CASSLAPRGTYNEQFF
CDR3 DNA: TGTGCCAGCAGCTTAGCCCCCAGGGGCACCTACAATGAGCAGTTCTTC

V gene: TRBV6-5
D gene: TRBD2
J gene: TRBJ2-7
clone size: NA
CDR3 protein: CASSYSGGSYEQYF
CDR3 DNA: TGTGCCAGCAGTTATAGCGGGGGATCCTACGAGCAGTACTTC

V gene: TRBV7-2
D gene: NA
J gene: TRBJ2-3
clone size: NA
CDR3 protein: CASSLEGRGDTQYF
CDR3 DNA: TGTGCCAGCAGCTTAGAGGGTCGGGGAGATACGCAGTATTTT

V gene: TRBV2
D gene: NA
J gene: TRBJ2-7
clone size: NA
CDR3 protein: CATLRLFSSYEQYF
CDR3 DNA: TGTGCCACGCTCAGACTGTTCAGCTCCTACGAGCAGTACTTC

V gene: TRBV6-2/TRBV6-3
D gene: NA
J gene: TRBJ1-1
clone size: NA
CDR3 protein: CASSLSTFEAFF
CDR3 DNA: TGTGCCAGCAGCCTCTCGACATTTGAAGCTTTCTTT

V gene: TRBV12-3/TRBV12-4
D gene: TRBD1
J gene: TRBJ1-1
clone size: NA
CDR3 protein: CASSVRGVAEAFF
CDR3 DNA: TGTGCCAGCAGTGTCAGGGGGGTCGCTGAAGCTTTCTTT

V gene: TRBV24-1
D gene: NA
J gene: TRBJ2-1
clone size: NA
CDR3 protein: CATSAPSGGRNEQFF
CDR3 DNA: TGTGCCACCAGTGCCCCGTCCGGGGGGCGAAATGAGCAGTTCTTC

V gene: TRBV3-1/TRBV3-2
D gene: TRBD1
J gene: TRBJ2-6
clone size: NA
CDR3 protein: CASSLAGTGTSGANVLTF
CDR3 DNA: TGTGCCAGCAGCCTGGCCGGGACAGGGACCTCTGGGGCCAACGTCCTGACTTTC

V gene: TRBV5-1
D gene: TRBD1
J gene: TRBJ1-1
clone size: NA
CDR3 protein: CASSRLTGGRTEAFF
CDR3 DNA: TGCGCCAGCAGCCGGCTGACAGGGGGGAGGACTGAAGCTTTCTTT

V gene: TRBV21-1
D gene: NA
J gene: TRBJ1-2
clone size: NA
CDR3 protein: CASSIYVVSGGGYGYTF
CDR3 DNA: TGTGCCAGCAGCATCTACGTAGTGAGCGGCGGGGGCTATGGCTACACCTTC

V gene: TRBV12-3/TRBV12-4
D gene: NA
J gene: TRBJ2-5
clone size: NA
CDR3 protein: CASSFVPRETQYF
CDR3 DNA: TGTGCCAGCAGTTTTGTCCCTCGAGAGACCCAGTACTTC

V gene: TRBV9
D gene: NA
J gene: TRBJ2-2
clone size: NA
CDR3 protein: CASSVAQGGLSGELFF
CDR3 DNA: TGTGCCAGCAGCGTAGCACAGGGTGGGTTGTCCGGGGAGCTGTTTTTT

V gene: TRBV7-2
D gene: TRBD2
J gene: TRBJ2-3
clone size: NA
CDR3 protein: CASSLGSGGADTQYF
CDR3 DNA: TGTGCCAGCAGCTTAGGTAGCGGGGGGGCAGATACGCAGTATTTT

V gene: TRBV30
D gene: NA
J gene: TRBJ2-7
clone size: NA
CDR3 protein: CAWSVTVTYEQYF
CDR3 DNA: TGTGCCTGGAGTGTAACAGTCACCTACGAGCAGTACTTC

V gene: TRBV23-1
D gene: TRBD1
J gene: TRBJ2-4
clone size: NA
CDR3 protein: CASSPRDRGRGDAKNIQYF
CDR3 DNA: TGCGCCAGCAGTCCCCGGGACAGGGGGCGCGGGGATGCCAAAAACATTCAGTACTTC

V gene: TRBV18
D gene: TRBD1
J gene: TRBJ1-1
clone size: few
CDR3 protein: CASSDRAGATEAFF
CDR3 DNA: TGTGCCAGCTCCGACAGGGCAGGGGCGACTGAAGCTTTCTTT

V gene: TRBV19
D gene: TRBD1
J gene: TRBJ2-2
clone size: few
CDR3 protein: CASSILGQGRVKNTGELFF
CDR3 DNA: TGTGCCAGTAGTATACTGGGACAGGGTAGAGTAAAGAACACCGGGGAGCTGTTTTTT

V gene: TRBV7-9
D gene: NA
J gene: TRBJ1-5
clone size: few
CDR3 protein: CASSSGSGKSNQPQHF
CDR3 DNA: TGTGCCAGCAGCTCGGGGTCCGGGAAGAGCAATCAGCCCCAGCATTTT

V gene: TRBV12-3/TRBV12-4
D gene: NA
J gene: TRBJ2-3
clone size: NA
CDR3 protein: CASSQGRGDTQYF
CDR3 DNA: TGTGCCAGCAGTCAAGGCCGGGGAGATACGCAGTATTTT

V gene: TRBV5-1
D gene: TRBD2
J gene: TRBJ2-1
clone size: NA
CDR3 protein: CASSSVGGATYNEQFF
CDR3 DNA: TGCGCCAGCAGCTCGGTCGGGGGGGCCACCTACAATGAGCAGTTCTTC

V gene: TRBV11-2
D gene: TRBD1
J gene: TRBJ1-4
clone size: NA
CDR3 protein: CASSLGTGGINEKLFF
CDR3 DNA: TGTGCCAGCAGCCTGGGGACAGGGGGAATCAATGAAAAACTGTTTTTT

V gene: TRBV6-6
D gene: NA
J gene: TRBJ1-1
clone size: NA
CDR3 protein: CASSLRNTEAFF
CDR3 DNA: TGTGCCAGCAGTCTCCGGAACACTGAAGCTTTCTTT

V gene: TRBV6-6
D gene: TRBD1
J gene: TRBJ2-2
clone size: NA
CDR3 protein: CASSTQGSGELFF
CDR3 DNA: TGTGCCAGCAGTACACAGGGGTCCGGGGAGCTGTTTTTT

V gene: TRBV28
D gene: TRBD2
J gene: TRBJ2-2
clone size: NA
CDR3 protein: CASSGGGRTGELFF
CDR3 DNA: TGTGCCAGCAGTGGCGGGGGTCGAACCGGGGAGCTGTTTTTT

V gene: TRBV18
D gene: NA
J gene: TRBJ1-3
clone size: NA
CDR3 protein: CASSPNHFSGNTIYF
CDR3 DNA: TGTGCCAGCTCACCTAACCACTTCTCTGGAAACACCATATATTTT

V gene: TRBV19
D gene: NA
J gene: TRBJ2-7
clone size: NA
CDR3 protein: CASSPSGYEQYF
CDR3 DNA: TGTGCCAGTTCCCCCTCAGGGTACGAGCAGTACTTC

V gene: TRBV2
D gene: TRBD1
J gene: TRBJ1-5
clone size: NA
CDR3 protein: CASSETGGNQPQHF
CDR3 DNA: TGTGCCAGCAGTGAGACAGGGGGCAATCAGCCCCAGCATTTT

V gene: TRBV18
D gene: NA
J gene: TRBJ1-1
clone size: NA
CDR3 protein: CASSPPEQGSTEAFF
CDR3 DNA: TGTGCCAGCTCACCACCGGAGCAGGGTTCCACTGAAGCTTTCTTT